This T cell receptor beta chain originates from a study of CD8+ T cells in alopecia areata. Whole-study context: Those treated were given oral tofacitinib at 5 to 10 mg twice daily. Points from the study as a whole: Scalp sequencing also captures normal skin's resident alphabeta T cells.

The authors extracted RNA and reverse transcribed it into cDNA as the sequencing template. Here immunoSEQ multiplex PCR was the method, and the copy in TCRdb shows in-frame clones only, minus some. The sample carries 120,000 to 150,000 clones, around 87% recorded once. On this clone: What it binds is unknown.

Alopecia areata patients provided lesional scalp punch biopsies and peripheral blood. The TCR comes from a human donor with alopecia areata. This specimen was CD8+ T cells sorted from blood, taken at week 0.

In nucleotides, the CDR3 is TGTGCCAGCAGCCCCCTTAGCGGAACGTCCTACAATGAGCAGTTCTTC. Its protein product is CASSPLSGTSYNEQFF. The V and J genes are TRBV7-9 and TRBJ2-1; D might be TRBD2 (6 bases). V lost 5 bases to trimming and J lost 1 base, with 15 bases between them. This CDR3 is built from 16 residues. Germline CDR1 and CDR2: SEHNR and FQNEAQ (reference sequence). Supplemented by reference TRBV7-9 and TRBJ2-1, the full variable domain reads DTGVSQNPRHKITKRGQNVTFRCDPISEHNRLYWYRQTLGQGPEFLTYFQNEAQLEKSRLLSDRFSAERPKGSFSTLEIQRTEQGDSAMYLCASSPLSGTSYNEQFFGPGTRLTVL.